The clone carrying this T cell receptor beta chain was picked up a small number of times. The second PCR ran about 6 to 11 cycles with a sample-barcoded 5' primer and J-beta primers. Each cDNA molecule was tagged by a template-switch adaptor that had 12 random nucleotides. TCRdb ran MiXCR on the 5' RACE reads and lists one entry per CDR3 protein. The sample lists hundreds of thousands of distinct CDR3 sequences, roughly 50% occurring once. This sample is part of a study of blood T cells in healthy people across ages. The junction had 4 bases not matched to a gene; V was cut back by 3 bases and J by 3 bases. The CDR3 has 16 residues. The germline gives CDR1 LGHDT, CDR2 YNNKEL (reference sequence).

V usage is TRBV3-1 and J usage is TRBJ2-7; 14 bases line up with TRBD2. Sequenced: blood. The TCR sequence derives from a man aged 80 or over in good health. CDR3 bases: TGTGCCAGCAGCCAGGGACTAGCGGGAGTGGTCTACGAGCAGTACTTC. It is translated as CASSQGLAGVVYEQYF.